This T cell receptor (beta chain) was obtained from a study of CD8 T cells in ankylosing spondylitis. Overall study findings and caveats: Significant enrichment of disease-linked clones was reportedly seen in matched ankylosing spondylitis synovial fluid. Roughly eight highly homologous variants made up a TCR beta motif that seemed to typify ankylosing spondylitis blood.

TCRdb independently ran MiXCR on the 5' RACE reads; one entry per CDR3 protein. This table holds 150,000 to 200,000 distinct CDR3 sequences, around 18% found once. V was clipped by 3 bases and J by 0 bases, with 14 bases between them. Germline CDR1 reads LNHDA; CDR2 reads SQIVND (reference sequence). The CDR3 runs 16 residues. The sample holds a few counts of this clonotype. Its antigen remains unidentified. The source is a male donor with ankylosing spondylitis or in good health (not recorded which). This chain links TRBV19 with TRBJ1-1; D is uncertain. Sequenced input: blood, either unsorted or a sorted T cell fraction (not recorded which). CDR3: CASSMFYGRMNTEAFF. In DNA, the CDR3 is TGTGCCAGTAGTATGTTTTACGGCAGAATGAACACTGAAGCTTTCTTT.